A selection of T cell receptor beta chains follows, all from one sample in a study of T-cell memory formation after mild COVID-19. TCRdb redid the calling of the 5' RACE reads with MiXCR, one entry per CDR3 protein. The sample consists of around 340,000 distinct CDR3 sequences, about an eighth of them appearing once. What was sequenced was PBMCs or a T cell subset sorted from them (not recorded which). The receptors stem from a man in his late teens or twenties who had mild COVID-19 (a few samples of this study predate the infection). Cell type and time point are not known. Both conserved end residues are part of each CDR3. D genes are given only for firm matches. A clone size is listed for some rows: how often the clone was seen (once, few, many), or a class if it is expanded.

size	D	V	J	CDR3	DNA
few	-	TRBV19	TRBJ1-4	CASSPGTVRGKLFF	TGTGCCAGTAGTCCCGGCACTGTACGCGGCAAACTGTTTTTT
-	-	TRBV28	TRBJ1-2	CASDDPRSGDYGYTF	TGTGCCAGCGACGACCCACGGTCCGGGGACTATGGCTACACCTTC
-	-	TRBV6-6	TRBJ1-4	CASTIGGALFNEKLFF	TGTGCCAGCACCATAGGAGGGGCGCTCTTTAATGAAAAACTGTTTTTT
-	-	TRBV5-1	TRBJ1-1	CASSLQAGTEAFF	TGCGCCAGCAGCTTGCAGGCGGGTACTGAAGCTTTCTTT
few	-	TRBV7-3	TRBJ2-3	CASSPRTSSTDTQYF	TGTGCCAGCAGCCCCCGTACTTCTAGCACAGATACGCAGTATTTT
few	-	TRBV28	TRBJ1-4	CASSLTANEKLFF	TGTGCCAGCAGTCTTACTGCTAATGAAAAACTGTTTTTT
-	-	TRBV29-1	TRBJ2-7	CSVRLGPYEQYF	TGCAGCGTCAGATTGGGCCCCTACGAGCAGTACTTC
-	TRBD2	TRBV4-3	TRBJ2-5	CASSQDPGRAGGRETQYF	TGCGCCAGCAGCCAAGATCCGGGCCGAGCGGGGGGGCGAGAGACCCAGTACTTC
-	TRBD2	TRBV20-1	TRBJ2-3	CSAHLAGATDTQYF	TGCAGTGCCCACTTAGCGGGGGCCACAGATACGCAGTATTTT
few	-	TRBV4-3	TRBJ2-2	CASSRTPYTGELFF	TGCGCCAGCAGCAGGACACCCTACACCGGGGAGCTGTTTTTT
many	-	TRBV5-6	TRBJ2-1	CASSFPSQGNEQFF	TGTGCCAGCAGCTTCCCCTCCCAAGGGAATGAGCAGTTCTTC
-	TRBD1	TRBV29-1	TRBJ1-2	CSVGQGAIYGYTF	TGCAGCGTTGGGCAGGGGGCAATCTATGGCTACACCTTC
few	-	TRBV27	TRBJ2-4	CASSTNGGSDIQYF	TGTGCCAGCAGCACCAACGGTGGATCGGACATTCAGTACTTC
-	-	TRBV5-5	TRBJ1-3	CASSLTAANTIYF	TGTGCCAGCAGCTTGACAGCGGCTAACACCATATATTTT
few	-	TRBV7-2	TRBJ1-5	CASSLNSNSNQPQHF	TGTGCCAGCAGCTTAAACAGCAATAGCAATCAGCCCCAGCATTTT
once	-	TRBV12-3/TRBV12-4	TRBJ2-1	CASRLEDSPIVEQFF	TGTGCCAGCAGGCTGGAGGATAGCCCAATCGTTGAGCAGTTCTTC